The 3 T cell receptor beta chains reported below all come from one sample, sequenced in a study of blood T cells in healthy people across ages. For the second PCR, which ran for about 7 to 12 cycles, a sample-barcoded 5' primer and a J-beta primer mix were used. One entry per CDR3 protein results from TCRdb running MiXCR on the 5' RACE reads. The sample includes hundreds of thousands of distinct CDR3 sequences, nearly 60% seen only once; the top ten take roughly 20%. The specimen sequenced was blood. The receptor source for this set is a man aged 25-40 years in good health.

The chain uses TRBV29-1 and TRBJ2-1, with TRBD2 as a possible D gene (5 bases). Between the trimmed V and J ends, which lost 7 bases and 2 bases, there was a span of 9 bases. Germline V gene sequence: CDR1 SQVTM, CDR2 ANQGSEA. The CDR3 is 12 amino acids. This CDR3 is CSGTHTYNEQFF. In DNA, the CDR3 is TGCAGCGGGACTCACACCTACAATGAGCAGTTCTTC.

The V call is TRBV29-1, the J call TRBJ2-3, with no clear D. This CDR3 spans 13 amino acids. Germline CDR1 reads SQVTM; CDR2 reads ANQGSEA. CDR3 DNA sequence: TGCAACGAGGCACAACCTAGCACAGATACGCAGTATTTT. Translating it yields CNEAQPSTDTQYF.

There are a few counts of this clonotype. The rearrangement joins TRBV29-1 to TRBJ1-1, with unresolved D. Trimming pared 4 bases from V and 4 bases from J, leaving 1 base between. Looked up from germline, CDR1 is SQVTM and CDR2 is ANQGSEA. The length of the CDR3 is 9 residues. The CDR3 spells CSVGTEAFF. The CDR3 DNA reads as TGCAGCGTTGGCACTGAAGCTTTCTTT. Based on the CDR3 plus reference TRBV29-1 and TRBJ1-1, the full variable domain is SAVISQKPSRDICQRGTSLTIQCQVDSQVTMMFWYRQQPGQSLTLIATANQGSEATYESGFVIDKFPISRPNLTFSTLTVSNMSPEDSSIYLCSVGTEAFFGQGTRLTVV.